The rows below give T cell receptor beta chains drawn from one sample of a study of response to subunit inactivated influenza vaccine. A single record per CDR3 protein comes from TCRdb applying MiXCR to the RT-PCR reads. The data show hundreds of thousands of distinct CDR3 sequences, roughly 10% seen once. Sequencing used PBMCs from blood, obtained on the day of vaccination. All receptors derive from a man aged 50 to 60 who received an inactivated influenza vaccine. Each CDR3 is given with its conserved first and last residue. The order of the fields is J gene, CDR3 length, D gene, V gene, clone size, CDR3 DNA, CDR3 protein. The D gene is left open where the match is weak. Only some rows state a clone size, as once, few, many or a class for expanded clones.

j_gene: TRBJ2-5
len: 17
d_gene: TRBD1
v_gene: TRBV3-1
abundance: many
CDR3nt: TGTGCCAGCAGCCAAGATCGGGACAGGGGTGGGCGAGAGACCCAGTACTTC
CDR3aa: CASSQDRDRGGRETQYF

j_gene: TRBJ2-2
len: 13
d_gene: TRBD1
v_gene: TRBV7-9
abundance: few
CDR3nt: TGTGCCAGCAACTTACAGGGGACCGGGGAGCTGTTTTTT
CDR3aa: CASNLQGTGELFF

j_gene: TRBJ2-5
len: 16
d_gene: .
v_gene: TRBV12-3/TRBV12-4
abundance: .
CDR3nt: TGTGCCAGCAGTTTGGCCGGGACGCGGACCCAAGAGACCCAGTACTTC
CDR3aa: CASSLAGTRTQETQYF

j_gene: TRBJ2-7
len: 14
d_gene: .
v_gene: TRBV6-2/TRBV6-3
abundance: few
CDR3nt: TGTGCCAGCAGCCCGGCGGGCCTAGTCGGGGAGCAGTACTTC
CDR3aa: CASSPAGLVGEQYF

j_gene: TRBJ2-3
len: 16
d_gene: .
v_gene: TRBV11-2
abundance: few
CDR3nt: TGTGCCAGCAGCTTATTTGTGGTCGGAGGCACAGATACGCAGTATTTT
CDR3aa: CASSLFVVGGTDTQYF

j_gene: TRBJ2-5
len: 14
d_gene: TRBD1
v_gene: TRBV7-2
abundance: few
CDR3nt: TGTGCCAGCAGTTCCCCCCACAGGGGAGAGACCCAGTACTTC
CDR3aa: CASSSPHRGETQYF

j_gene: TRBJ2-7
len: 12
d_gene: .
v_gene: TRBV29-1
abundance: .
CDR3nt: TGCAGCGTTCGGACCCCCTCCTACGAGCAGTACTTC
CDR3aa: CSVRTPSYEQYF

j_gene: TRBJ2-2
len: 17
d_gene: .
v_gene: TRBV7-8
abundance: .
CDR3nt: TGTGCCAGCAGCTTAGCGGCAGGGGCTTTAAACACCGGGGAGCTGTTTTTT
CDR3aa: CASSLAAGALNTGELFF

j_gene: TRBJ2-5
len: 15
d_gene: TRBD1
v_gene: TRBV29-1
abundance: few
CDR3nt: TGCAGCGTTACTCTAACAGGGGGCAGGGGGGAGACCCAGTACTTC
CDR3aa: CSVTLTGGRGETQYF

j_gene: TRBJ1-1
len: 17
d_gene: .
v_gene: TRBV6-5
abundance: .
CDR3nt: TGTGCCAGCAGTTACGGGGGAGGGTCGGCCATGAACACTGAAGCTTTCTTT
CDR3aa: CASSYGGGSAMNTEAFF

j_gene: TRBJ2-3
len: 14
d_gene: .
v_gene: TRBV6-5
abundance: few
CDR3nt: TGTGCCAGCAGTTACAGGGAGGTCACAGATACGCAGTATTTT
CDR3aa: CASSYREVTDTQYF

j_gene: TRBJ1-6
len: 15
d_gene: .
v_gene: TRBV5-1
abundance: .
CDR3nt: TGCGCCAGCAGCTTGGCGATGAAACTGAATTCACCCCTCCACTTT
CDR3aa: CASSLAMKLNSPLHF

j_gene: TRBJ2-7
len: 16
d_gene: .
v_gene: TRBV5-1
abundance: .
CDR3nt: TGCGCCAGCAGCTTGGCCATGAGCACTGCGGTAAACGAGCAGTACTTC
CDR3aa: CASSLAMSTAVNEQYF

j_gene: TRBJ2-1
len: 17
d_gene: .
v_gene: TRBV11-3
abundance: .
CDR3nt: TGTGCCAGCAGCTTTGAGAGCGGGTTAAGCTCCTACAATGAGCAGTTCTTC
CDR3aa: CASSFESGLSSYNEQFF

j_gene: TRBJ1-5
len: 12
d_gene: .
v_gene: TRBV14
abundance: few
CDR3nt: TGTGCCAGCAGCCACTCATCTACAAACCCCCATTTT
CDR3aa: CASSHSSTNPHF

j_gene: TRBJ2-7
len: 15
d_gene: TRBD1
v_gene: TRBV29-1
abundance: .
CDR3nt: TGCAGCGTTGTAGTAATGGGACAGGGAGCCTACGAGCAGTACTTC
CDR3aa: CSVVVMGQGAYEQYF

j_gene: TRBJ2-7
len: 16
d_gene: .
v_gene: TRBV27
abundance: few
CDR3nt: TGTGCCAGCAGTTTAATTTGGGGGGAGTCGACCTACGAGCAGTACTTC
CDR3aa: CASSLIWGESTYEQYF

j_gene: TRBJ2-5
len: 13
d_gene: .
v_gene: TRBV28
abundance: many
CDR3nt: TGTGCCAGCAGTTTGATCAGTCAAGAGACCCAGTACTTC
CDR3aa: CASSLISQETQYF

j_gene: TRBJ2-7
len: 15
d_gene: .
v_gene: TRBV5-1
abundance: .
CDR3nt: TGCGCCAGCAGCTTGGATCCTAGCGACAGCTACGAGCAGTACTTC
CDR3aa: CASSLDPSDSYEQYF

j_gene: TRBJ2-7
len: 14
d_gene: .
v_gene: TRBV9
abundance: many
CDR3nt: TGTGCCAGCAGCGAAATAGACAGTTCCTACGAGCAGTACTTC
CDR3aa: CASSEIDSSYEQYF

j_gene: TRBJ2-1
len: 15
d_gene: .
v_gene: TRBV24-1
abundance: .
CDR3nt: TGTGCCACCAGTGTTCACGGGAGCTCCTACAATGAGCAGTTCTTC
CDR3aa: CATSVHGSSYNEQFF

j_gene: TRBJ2-3
len: 12
d_gene: .
v_gene: TRBV2
abundance: .
CDR3nt: TGTGCCAGCAGCGGGAGTGGAGATACGCAGTATTTT
CDR3aa: CASSGSGDTQYF